These 18 T cell receptor beta chains were all obtained from the same sample, sequenced in a study of blood T cell repertoires in COVID-19. Assay: immunoSEQ multiplex PCR; the TCRdb copy retains only in-frame clones and omits some. The sample has some 300,000 clones, roughly 86% seen once. The specimen was PBMCs or T cells enriched from blood (not recorded which). All receptors come from a woman aged 45 to 65 who had been exposed to COVID-19.

This chain connects TRBV5-1 to TRBJ1-1; D gene uncertain. The length of the CDR3 is 13 residues. V gave up 0 bases and J gave up 4 bases, with 7 bases separating them. Germline CDR1 SGHRS, CDR2 YFSETQ. DNA for the CDR3: TGCGCCAGCAGCTTGGCCTCAGGCACTGAAGCTTTCTTT. The encoded protein is CASSLASGTEAFF.

This chain joins TRBV5-6 and TRBJ1-2; D ambiguous. The V and J ends lost 1 base and 4 bases respectively, with 11 bases between them. The CDR3 runs to 14 residues. Per germline, CDR1 SGHDT and CDR2 YYEEEE. The CDR3 protein is CASSLSGTVYGYTF. The CDR3 nucleotides are TGTGCCAGCAGCTTGAGCGGTACGGTCTATGGCTACACCTTC.

V and J are TRBV5-5 and TRBJ2-5; D is perhaps TRBD1 (6 bases). V shed 4 bases and J shed 0 bases, with 10 bases lying between them. From germline, CDR1 is SGHKS and CDR2 YYEKEE (reference sequence). The CDR3 totals 14 residues. CDR3 region: CASSATGYQETQYF. The CDR3, as DNA: TGTGCCAGCAGCGCCACAGGGTACCAAGAGACCCAGTACTTC. Full variable domain (rest looked up from reference TRBV5-5 and TRBJ2-5): DAGVTQSPTHLIKTRGQQVTLRCSPISGHKSVSWYQQVLGQGPQFIFQYYEKEERGRGNFPDRFSARQFPNYSSELNVNALLLGDSALYLCASSATGYQETQYFGPGTRLLVL.

This clone was picked up a small number of times. This chain links TRBV3-1 (or the pseudogene TRBV3-2) with TRBJ1-3; TRBD1 agrees at 8 bases. The V segment lost 1 base and the J segment 2 bases; nucleotides outside the gene matches: 1. The CDR3 is made up of 15 amino acids. The germline V gene has CDR1 LGHDT and CDR2 YNNKEL (reference sequence). The CDR3 bases are TGTGCCAGCAGCCAAGGACAGGGGACTGGAAACACCATATATTTT. This encodes CASSQGQGTGNTIYF.

This chain links TRBV7-2 with TRBJ2-7; TRBD2 agrees at 8 bases. The CDR3 has 16 amino acids. Trimming cost V 2 bases and J 5 bases; bases outside gene matches: 11. Per the germline V gene, CDR1 is SGHTA and CDR2 is FQGNSA. The CDR3 region has the DNA TGTGCCAGCAGCTTATTAGCGGGGAGCCCCTGGCACGAGCAGTACTTC. Protein sequence: CASSLLAGSPWHEQYF. Using reference TRBV7-2 and TRBJ2-7 for the parts outside the CDR3, the full variable domain is GAGVSQSPSNKVTEKGKDVELRCDPISGHTALYWYRQSLGQGLEFLIYFQGNSAPDKSGLPSDRFSAERTGGSVSTLTIQRTQQEDSAVYLCASSLLAGSPWHEQYFGPGTRLTVT.

The DNA for the CDR3 is TGTGCCAGCAGCCCGGGACAGAAAAACACCGGGGAGCTGTTTTTT. It is translated as CASSPGQKNTGELFF. This chain connects TRBV5-6 to TRBJ2-2; 7 bases are shared with TRBD1. Germline V gene sequence: CDR1 SGHDT, CDR2 YYEEEE. V trimming: 4 bases; J trimming: 2 bases; junction bases outside the gene matches: 5. CDR3 size: 15 residues.

The chain couples TRBV30 to TRBJ2-7; D call uncertain. The CDR3 runs 13 residues. Germline assignment: CDR1 GTSNPN and CDR2 SVGIG (reference sequence). Trimming cost V 2 bases and J 5 bases, with 13 bases left between them. In DNA form, the CDR3 reads TGTGCCTGGAGTAGAGTAGCTCTTAACGAGCAGTACTTC. It encodes CAWSRVALNEQYF.

This clone appeared once. CDR3 protein: CASSVGVSTNEQYF. CDR3 nucleotide sequence: TGTGCCAGCAGCGTAGGGGTAAGCACTAACGAGCAGTACTTC. This sequence joins TRBV9 and TRBJ2-7; no reliable D call. Germline V gives CDR1 SGDLS, CDR2 YYNGEE. This CDR3 comprises 14 residues. Between the trimmed V and J ends, which lost 0 bases and 5 bases, there was a span of 12 bases.

J is TRBJ2-7 and V is TRBV24-1, with TRBD1 matching 12 bases. Germline assignment: CDR1 KGHDR and CDR2 SFDVKD. The CDR3 is 16 amino acids. Trimming cost V 2 bases and J 9 bases; bases outside gene matches: 10. As DNA, the CDR3 is TGTGCCACCAGTGATTCGACCGGGACAGGGGGCGCCGGGCAGTACTTC. Protein sequence: CATSDSTGTGGAGQYF.

The chain recombines TRBV18 with TRBJ1-2; 10 bases match TRBD1. Germline V gives CDR1 KGHSH, CDR2 LQKENI. The CDR3 sequence is 18 residues long. The V segment lost 2 bases and the J segment 2 bases; nucleotides outside the gene matches: 11. The CDR3 DNA is TGTGCCAGCTCACCAACCGGGACAGGGGTTTCTACGAACTATGGCTACACCTTC. Translating it yields CASSPTGTGVSTNYGYTF.

This rearrangement joins TRBV29-1 to TRBJ1-2, with D possibly being TRBD1 (6 bases). Trimming cost V 5 bases and J 7 bases, with 11 bases left between them. The CDR3 is 11 amino acids. Germline lookup yields CDR1 SQVTM and CDR2 ANQGSEA. CDR3 bases: TGCAGCGTTTCACAGGGTAGTGGCTACACCTTC. As protein: CSVSQGSGYTF.

The chain employs TRBV7-8 and TRBJ1-5, with D maybe TRBD1 (6 bases). The CDR3 sequence is 17 residues long. V lost 2 bases and J lost 4, with 18 bases in between. CDR1 and CDR2 (germline): SGHVS, FQNEAQ. Here the CDR3 reads CASSLSTQGIGNQPQHF. DNA of the CDR3: TGTGCCAGCAGCTTATCAACTCAGGGGATTGGGAATCAGCCCCAGCATTTT.

This chain connects TRBV27 to TRBJ1-6, with unresolved D. This CDR3 is built from 13 residues. Trimming pared 3 bases from V and 9 bases from J, leaving 9 bases between. CDR1 and CDR2 (germline): MNHEY, SMNVEV (reference sequence). For the CDR3, the DNA is TGTGCCAGCAGTTTTAACGCTATTTCACCCCTCCACTTT. Translation: CASSFNAISPLHF.

The rearrangement joins TRBV7-6 to TRBJ2-5; no firm D call. Germline values: CDR1 SGHVS, CDR2 FNYEAQ. Trimming shortened V by 5 bases and J by 0 bases, and 10 bases separated the two germline ends. The CDR3 has 14 residues. The CDR3 DNA is TGTGCCAGCAGCCCAAGCAACCACCAAGAGACCCAGTACTTC. This gives the protein CASSPSNHQETQYF.

The rearrangement links TRBV2 to TRBJ1-2; tentatively, D is TRBD1 (5 bases). CDR3 length: 14 residues. The ends were cut back, 3 bases at V and 4 bases at J, with 12 bases in the middle. The germline CDR1 and CDR2 sequences are SNHLY and FYNNEI. The chain's CDR3 is CASSDAGVGYGYTF. In DNA form, the CDR3 reads TGTGCCAGCAGTGATGCGGGGGTCGGCTATGGCTACACCTTC.

The rearrangement joins TRBV4-1 to TRBJ1-1; unclear D gene. Germline V gene data show CDR1 as MGHRA and CDR2 as YSYEKL. This CDR3 spans 15 amino acids. With 0 bases removed from V and 0 bases from J, the gap between germline ends came to 8 bases. CDR3 sequence: CASSQEVGVNTEAFF. Here the CDR3 DNA reads TGCGCCAGCAGCCAAGAGGTGGGAGTGAACACTGAAGCTTTCTTT.

This chain joins TRBV9 and TRBJ2-1; D ambiguous. The germline V gene encodes CDR1 SGDLS and CDR2 YYNGEE. The CDR3 spans 13 residues. V lost 3 bases and J 0 bases, leaving 4 bases between the germline ends. The CDR3 region has the DNA TGTGCCAGCAGCGCGAGCTCCTACAATGAGCAGTTCTTC. Translation gives CASSASSYNEQFF.

The chain has TRBV28 and TRBJ1-3; D not resolved. Germline V CDR1 and CDR2: MDHEN, SYDVKM. Trimming took 4 bases from V and 0 from J, leaving 10 bases between them. CDR3 length: 15 amino acids. The CDR3 loop is CASSSNLDSGNTIYF. CDR3 in DNA: TGTGCCAGCAGTTCAAACTTAGACTCTGGAAACACCATATATTTT.